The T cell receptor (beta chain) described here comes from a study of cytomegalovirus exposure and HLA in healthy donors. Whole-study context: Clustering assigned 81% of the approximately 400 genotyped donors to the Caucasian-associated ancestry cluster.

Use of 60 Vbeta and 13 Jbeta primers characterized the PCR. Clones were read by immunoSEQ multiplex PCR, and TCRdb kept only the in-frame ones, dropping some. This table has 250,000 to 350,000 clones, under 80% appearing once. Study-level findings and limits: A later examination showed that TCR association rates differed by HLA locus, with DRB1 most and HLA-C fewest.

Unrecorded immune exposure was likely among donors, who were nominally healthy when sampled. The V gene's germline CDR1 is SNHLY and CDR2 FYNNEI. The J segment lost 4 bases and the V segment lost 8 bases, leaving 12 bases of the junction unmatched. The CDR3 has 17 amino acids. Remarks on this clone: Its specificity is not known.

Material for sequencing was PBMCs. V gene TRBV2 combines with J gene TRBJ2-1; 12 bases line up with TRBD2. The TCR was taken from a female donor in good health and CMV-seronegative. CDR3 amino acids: CASRTGLAGKQYNEQFF. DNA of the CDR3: TGTGCCAGCCGAACTGGACTAGCGGGAAAACAATACAATGAGCAGTTCTTC.